The following is a T cell receptor (beta chain) sequence with its context. Its antigen is still unknown. No clone much larger than this one lies a single base away; base qualities are absent. These data belong to a study of OX40 agonist ivuxolimab in advanced cancers. In the study overall: Ivuxolimab was an agonistic, fully human IgG2 monoclonal antibody directed against OX40 (CD134), a costimulatory receptor. Intravenous ivuxolimab was administered to patients every 2 weeks at six dose levels: 0.01, 0.1, 0.3, 1.5, 3 and 10 mg/kg. Of the approximately 54 patients in dose escalation, about 20 had hepatocellular carcinoma, some 15 had melanoma, 9 had renal cell carcinoma and 9 had head and neck cancer. In the dose-escalation cohort, around four fifths of patients were male, and the mean age was roughly 56 years with a range of 23 to 79. Prior anti-PD-1, anti-PD-L1 or anti-CTLA-4 therapy was permitted, and checkpoint inhibitors had been received by 40% to 50% of dose-escalation patients. Partial responses were achieved by three dose-escalation patients, of whom one had hepatocellular carcinoma and two had cutaneous melanoma. The point of sequencing TCRbeta in the periphery was to test whether ivuxolimab changed TCR sequence diversity and drove clonal T-cell expansion. The monotherapy dose-escalation portion (N of about 50 patients) of the phase I ivuxolimab trial is reported in the paper.

The trial excluded patients who had a history of autoimmune disease or who were on systemic immunosuppression. Peripheral blood for TCR sequencing was collected from all dose cohorts at baseline, on cycle 4 day 1, and on cycle 7 day 1. The samples were drawn from a first-in-human, open-label, multicenter phase I dose-escalation trial of ivuxolimab. Adults with locally advanced or metastatic head and neck squamous cell, hepatocellular, melanoma or renal cell carcinoma were enrolled in the trial. Before TCR sequencing, CD4+ T cells and CD8+ T cells from peripheral blood were sorted into separate populations. Genomic DNA was isolated from the sorted cells so that the TCRbeta CDR3 region could be sequenced. The immunoSEQ Assay was used to sequence the TCRbeta CDR3 regions. Sourced from immuneACCESS, this table was stored by TCRdb with only in-frame sequences that have V and J called. A share of the clones is absent; for the studies checked, an unresolved V gene accounts for under half, and the remainder has no known explanation. The sample table holds more than 60,000 clones, of which 90% to 95% were seen once. Of the sample, around a fifth is held by the ten largest clones.

General study outcomes and caveats: Clonal expansion of both CD4+ and CD8+ blood T cells was observed from baseline to week 6 at doses 0.1 to 3.0 mg/kg. After ivuxolimab, more expanded clones were found on average in CD8+ T cells than in CD4+ T cells. Low levels of normalized T-cell clonal expansion were also seen in some nonresponding patients. The antigen specificity of the clonally expanded peripheral T cells was not determined. In partial responders in the 0.1-3.0 mg/kg groups, normalized peripheral clonal expansion was found to be among the lowest, especially among CD8+ T cells.

This TCR was sampled from an adult with an advanced solid tumor such as melanoma, head and neck, liver or kidney cancer. This specimen consisted of CD4+ or CD8+ T cells sorted from blood, obtained in a trial of the OX40 agonist ivuxolimab.

Here the CDR3 is given as CASSLGGAPYGYTF. In nucleotides, the sequence is TGTGCCAGCAGCTTAGGGGGGGCGCCCTATGGCTACACCTTC. The V and J segments used are TRBV7-9 and TRBJ1-2; a tentative D call is TRBD1 (6 bases match). The CDR3 runs 14 amino acids, cysteine and phenylalanine included. Of all the DNA, just the CDR3 is kept, 42 bases in frame from base 1. CDR1 and CDR2 are drawn from the germline V gene (reference sequence): SEHNR, FQNEAQ. The junction carries 10 bases between V and J, which are trimmed by 1 base and 4 bases respectively.